This is a list of T cell receptor beta chains from one sample in a study of identical twins. In TCRdb, the 5' RACE reads were re-called with MiXCR into one record per CDR3 protein. Here the sample spans hundreds of thousands of distinct CDR3 sequences, around 6.9% being singletons. These data are also associated with another study on yellow fever vaccine responses in identical twins.

Sequencing was done on a sample of memory (CD45RO+) T cells sorted from blood. Every receptor here comes from a woman younger than 35 in good health. The CDR3 runs from the conserved cysteine through the conserved F or W. Fields, in order: V gene, CDR3 protein.

v_gene: TRBV28
CDR3aa: CASSLLAGGSFF

v_gene: TRBV7-9
CDR3aa: CASSSSGVVDTQYF

v_gene: TRBV6-5
CDR3aa: CASRQGQLVYTF

v_gene: TRBV12-3/TRBV12-4
CDR3aa: CASSLRWTGMETQYF

v_gene: TRBV6-6
CDR3aa: CASSFGDSYEQYF

v_gene: TRBV4-3
CDR3aa: CASTTLYGSYEQYF

v_gene: TRBV28
CDR3aa: CASSLTGARGTNEKLFF

v_gene: TRBV24-1
CDR3aa: CATSDRYRINYGYTF

v_gene: TRBV5-1
CDR3aa: CASSPRAEPYEQYF

v_gene: TRBV5-1
CDR3aa: CASSLDRGDREQYF

v_gene: TRBV15
CDR3aa: CATSRVGRDTQYF

v_gene: TRBV6-6
CDR3aa: CASSPAVDYGYTF